This TCR beta chain was captured in a study of blood T cells in healthy people across ages. Alongside a J-beta primer mix, a sample-barcoded 5' primer served in a second PCR lasting roughly 7 to 11 cycles. Every cDNA was tagged by a template-switch adaptor with 12 random nucleotides. TCRdb ran MiXCR on the 5' RACE reads and lists one entry per CDR3 protein. The table shows about 970,000 distinct CDR3 sequences, with 51% occurring only once. The study drew donors from healthy Caucasian individuals in Russia aged roughly 6 to 90. Extractions gave at least 5.5 micrograms of total RNA per sample. Study-level findings and limits: Diversity was higher, and naive CD4+ cells more numerous, in long-lived donors than in aged donors.

This clonotype was found a few times. The target antigen is unknown. Germline V gene lookup returns CDR1 LGHDT and CDR2 YNNKEL (reference sequence). CDR3 length: 16 amino acids. Trimming removed 1 base from V and 0 bases from J, with 7 bases in between. The sequenced material came from blood. The receptor comes from a woman in her fifties or sixties in good health. The V call is TRBV3-1, the J call TRBJ2-6; no clear D. The CDR3 here is CASSQVGDSGANVLTF. The CDR3 region has the DNA TGTGCCAGCAGCCAAGTAGGAGACTCTGGGGCCAACGTCCTGACTTTC.